This TCR beta chain was obtained from a study of T cell responses to AZD1222 COVID-19 vaccine. The CDR3 contains 16 residues. Per the germline V gene, CDR1 is KGHDR and CDR2 is SFDVKD. Trimming shortened V by 9 bases and J by 0 bases, and 17 bases separated the two germline ends. The repertoire was sequenced with immunoSEQ multiplex PCR; TCRdb's copy has only in-frame clones and lacks some. The repertoire includes around 150,000 clones, 70% to 90% of them detected once, and about 4.5% sits in the top ten. The V and J genes are TRBV24-1 and TRBJ1-5; D ambiguous. The TCR comes from an adult who received the AZD1222 COVID-19 vaccine. This sample comprised peripheral blood, obtained 28 days after the second AZD1222 dose. The CDR3 DNA reads as TGTGCCACCCCGCTGGGGTCCCTTTATAGCAATCAGCCCCAGCATTTT. The encoded protein is CATPLGSLYSNQPQHF.